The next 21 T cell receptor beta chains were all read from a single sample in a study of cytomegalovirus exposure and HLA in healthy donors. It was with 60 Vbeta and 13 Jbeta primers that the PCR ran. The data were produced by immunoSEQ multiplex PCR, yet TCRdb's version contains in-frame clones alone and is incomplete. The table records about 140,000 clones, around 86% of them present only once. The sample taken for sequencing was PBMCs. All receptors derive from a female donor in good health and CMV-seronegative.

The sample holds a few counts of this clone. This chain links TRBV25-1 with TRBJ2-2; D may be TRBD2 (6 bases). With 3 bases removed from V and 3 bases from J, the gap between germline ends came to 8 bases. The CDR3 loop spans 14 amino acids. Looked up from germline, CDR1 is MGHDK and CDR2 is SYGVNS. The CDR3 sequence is CASSDREDTGELFF. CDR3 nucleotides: TGTGCCAGCAGTGACAGGGAGGACACCGGGGAGCTGTTTTTT. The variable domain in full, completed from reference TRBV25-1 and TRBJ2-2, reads EADIYQTPRYLVIGTGKKITLECSQTMGHDKMYWYQQDPGMELHLIHYSYGVNSTEKGDLSSESTVSRIRTEHFPLTLESARPSHTSQYLCASSDREDTGELFFGEGSRLTVL.

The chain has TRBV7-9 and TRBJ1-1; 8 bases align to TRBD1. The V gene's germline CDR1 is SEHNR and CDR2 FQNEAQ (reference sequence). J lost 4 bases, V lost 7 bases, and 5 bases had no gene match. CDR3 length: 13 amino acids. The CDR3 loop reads CASTQGQGTEAFF. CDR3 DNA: TGTGCCAGCACCCAAGGACAGGGCACTGAAGCTTTCTTT.

CDR3 amino acids: CASLHGSNYGYTF. The CDR3 nucleotides read TGTGCCAGCCTCCACGGGAGTAACTATGGCTACACCTTC. The V gene is TRBV28, the J gene TRBJ1-2; D not resolved. V lost 8 bases, J lost 1 base, and 11 bases lay in between. CDR3 length equals 13 residues. Germline CDR1 is MDHEN and CDR2 is SYDVKM.

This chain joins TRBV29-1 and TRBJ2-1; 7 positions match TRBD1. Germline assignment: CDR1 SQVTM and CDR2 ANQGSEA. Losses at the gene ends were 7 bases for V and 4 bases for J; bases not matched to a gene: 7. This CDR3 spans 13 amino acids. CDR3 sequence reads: CSADRQGYNEQFF. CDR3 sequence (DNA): TGCAGCGCCGATCGACAGGGTTACAATGAGCAGTTCTTC.

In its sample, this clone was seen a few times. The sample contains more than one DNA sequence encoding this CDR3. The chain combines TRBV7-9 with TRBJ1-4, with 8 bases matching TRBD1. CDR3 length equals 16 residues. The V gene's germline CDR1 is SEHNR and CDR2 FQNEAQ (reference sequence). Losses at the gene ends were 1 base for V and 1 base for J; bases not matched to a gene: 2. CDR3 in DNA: TGTGCCAGCAGCTTAGGAGACAGGGGAACTAATGAAAAACTGTTTTTT. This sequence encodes CASSLGDRGTNEKLFF. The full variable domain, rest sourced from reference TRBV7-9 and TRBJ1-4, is DTGVSQNPRHKITKRGQNVTFRCDPISEHNRLYWYRQTLGQGPEFLTYFQNEAQLEKSRLLSDRFSAERPKGSFSTLEIQRTEQGDSAMYLCASSLGDRGTNEKLFFGSGTQLSVL.

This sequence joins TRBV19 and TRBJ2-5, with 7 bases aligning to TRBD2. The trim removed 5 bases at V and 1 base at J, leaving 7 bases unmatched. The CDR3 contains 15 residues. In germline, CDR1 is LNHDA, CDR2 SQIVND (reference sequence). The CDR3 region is CASSYRSSGQETQYF. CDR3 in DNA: TGTGCCAGTAGTTATCGCTCTAGCGGCCAAGAGACCCAGTACTTC.

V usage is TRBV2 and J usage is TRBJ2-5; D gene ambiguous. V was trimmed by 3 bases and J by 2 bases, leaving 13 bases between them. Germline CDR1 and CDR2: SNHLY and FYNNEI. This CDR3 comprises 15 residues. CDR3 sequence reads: CASSDWIDKQETQYF. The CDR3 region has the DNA TGTGCCAGCAGTGATTGGATAGACAAACAAGAGACCCAGTACTTC. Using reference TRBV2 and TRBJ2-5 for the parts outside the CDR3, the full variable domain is EPEVTQTPSHQVTQMGQEVILRCVPISNHLYFYWYRQILGQKVEFLVSFYNNEISEKSEIFDDQFSVERPDGSNFTLKIRSTKLEDSAMYFCASSDWIDKQETQYFGPGTRLLVL.

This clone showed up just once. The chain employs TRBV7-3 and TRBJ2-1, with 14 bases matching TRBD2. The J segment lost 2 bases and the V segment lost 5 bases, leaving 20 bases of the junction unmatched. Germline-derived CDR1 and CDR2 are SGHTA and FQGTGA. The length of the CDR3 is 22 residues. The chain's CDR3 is CASSQVGPGLAGERVAYNEQFF. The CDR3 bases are TGTGCCAGCAGCCAGGTGGGCCCGGGACTAGCGGGAGAGAGGGTGGCCTACAATGAGCAGTTCTTC.

The CDR3 DNA reads TGTGCCAGCAGTACCCAACAGGGCCAAGAGACCCAGTACTTC. This codes for CASSTQQGQETQYF. This sequence joins TRBV2 and TRBJ2-5; D might be TRBD1 (6 bases). The germline V and J ends were trimmed by 5 bases and 1 base, with 11 bases remaining between them. Germline V gene data show CDR1 as SNHLY and CDR2 as FYNNEI. The CDR3 has 14 amino acids.

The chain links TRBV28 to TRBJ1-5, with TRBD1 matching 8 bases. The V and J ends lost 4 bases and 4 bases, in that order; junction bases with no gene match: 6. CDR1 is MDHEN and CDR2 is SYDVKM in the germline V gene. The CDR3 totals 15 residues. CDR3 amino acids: CASSSLDRVNQPQHF. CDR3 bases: TGTGCCAGCAGTTCTTTGGACAGGGTAAATCAGCCCCAGCATTTT.

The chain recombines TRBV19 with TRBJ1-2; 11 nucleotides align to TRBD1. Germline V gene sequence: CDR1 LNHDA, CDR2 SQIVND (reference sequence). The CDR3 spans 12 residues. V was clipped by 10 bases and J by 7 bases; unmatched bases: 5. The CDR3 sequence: CATEDRGPGYTF. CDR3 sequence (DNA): TGTGCCACCGAGGACAGGGGGCCTGGCTACACCTTC.

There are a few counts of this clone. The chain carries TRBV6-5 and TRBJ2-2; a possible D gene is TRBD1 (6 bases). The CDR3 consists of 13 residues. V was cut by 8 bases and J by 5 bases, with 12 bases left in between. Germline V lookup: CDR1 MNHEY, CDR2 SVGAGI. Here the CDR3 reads CASFRGNTGELFF. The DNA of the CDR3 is TGTGCCAGCTTCAGGGGTAATACCGGGGAGCTGTTTTTT.

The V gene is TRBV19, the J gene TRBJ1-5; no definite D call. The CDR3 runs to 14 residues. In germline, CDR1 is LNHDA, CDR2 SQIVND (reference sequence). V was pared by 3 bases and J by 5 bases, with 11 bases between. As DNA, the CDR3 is TGTGCCAGTAGTATGGGCGGGCAGTATCAGCCCCAGCATTTT. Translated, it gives CASSMGGQYQPQHF.

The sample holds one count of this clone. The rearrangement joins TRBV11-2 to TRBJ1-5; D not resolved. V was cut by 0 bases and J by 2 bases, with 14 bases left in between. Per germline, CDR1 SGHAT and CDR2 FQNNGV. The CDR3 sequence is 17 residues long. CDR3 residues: CASSLDVTGIGNQPQHF. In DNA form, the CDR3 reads TGTGCCAGCAGCTTAGATGTCACGGGGATCGGCAATCAGCCCCAGCATTTT.

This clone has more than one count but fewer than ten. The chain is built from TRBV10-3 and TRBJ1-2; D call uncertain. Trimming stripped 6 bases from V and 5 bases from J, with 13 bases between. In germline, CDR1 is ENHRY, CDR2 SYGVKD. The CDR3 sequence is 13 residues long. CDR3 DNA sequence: TGTGCCATCAGGGGCACAGCCGGTTATGGCTACACCTTC. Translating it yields CAIRGTAGYGYTF.

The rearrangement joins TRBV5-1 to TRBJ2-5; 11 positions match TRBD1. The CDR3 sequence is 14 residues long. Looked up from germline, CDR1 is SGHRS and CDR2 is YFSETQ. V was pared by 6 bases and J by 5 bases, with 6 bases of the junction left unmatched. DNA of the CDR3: TGCGCCAGCACCAGGACAGGGGGCTTGGAGACCCAGTACTTC. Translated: CASTRTGGLETQYF.

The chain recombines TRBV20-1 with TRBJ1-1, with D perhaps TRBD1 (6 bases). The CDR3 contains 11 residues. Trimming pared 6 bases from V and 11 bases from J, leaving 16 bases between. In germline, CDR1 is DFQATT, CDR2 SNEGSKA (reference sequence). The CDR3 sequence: CSAETDSAAFF. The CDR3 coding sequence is TGCAGTGCCGAGACGGACAGTGCGGCTTTCTTT.

DNA for the CDR3: TGTGCCAGCAGCTTAAGTTCGCAAGAGACCCAGTACTTC. Amino acid sequence: CASSLSSQETQYF. The chain links TRBV7-3 to TRBJ2-5; D not resolved. There are 13 residues in the CDR3. Trimming cost V 1 base and J 2 bases, with 5 bases left between them. Germline-derived CDR1 and CDR2 are SGHTA and FQGTGA.

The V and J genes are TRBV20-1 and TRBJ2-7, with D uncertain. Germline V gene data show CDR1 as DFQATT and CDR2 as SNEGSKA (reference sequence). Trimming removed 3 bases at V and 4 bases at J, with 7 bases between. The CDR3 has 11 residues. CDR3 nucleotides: TGCAGTGCTAGGAGCCGATACGAGCAGTACTTC. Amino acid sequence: CSARSRYEQYF.

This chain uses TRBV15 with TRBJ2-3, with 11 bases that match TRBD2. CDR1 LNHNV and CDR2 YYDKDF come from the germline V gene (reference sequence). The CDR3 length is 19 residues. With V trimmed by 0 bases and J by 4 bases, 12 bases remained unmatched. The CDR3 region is CATSREHPGLAEVSDTQYF. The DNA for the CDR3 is TGTGCCACCAGCAGAGAACACCCGGGACTAGCGGAAGTTTCAGATACGCAGTATTTT.

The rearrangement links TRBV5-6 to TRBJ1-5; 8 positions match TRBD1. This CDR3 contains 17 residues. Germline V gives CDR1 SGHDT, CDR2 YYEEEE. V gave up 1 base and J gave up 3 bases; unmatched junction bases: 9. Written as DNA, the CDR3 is TGTGCCAGCAGCTTGTTCGATATGGACAGGGTCAATCAGCCCCAGCATTTT. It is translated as CASSLFDMDRVNQPQHF.